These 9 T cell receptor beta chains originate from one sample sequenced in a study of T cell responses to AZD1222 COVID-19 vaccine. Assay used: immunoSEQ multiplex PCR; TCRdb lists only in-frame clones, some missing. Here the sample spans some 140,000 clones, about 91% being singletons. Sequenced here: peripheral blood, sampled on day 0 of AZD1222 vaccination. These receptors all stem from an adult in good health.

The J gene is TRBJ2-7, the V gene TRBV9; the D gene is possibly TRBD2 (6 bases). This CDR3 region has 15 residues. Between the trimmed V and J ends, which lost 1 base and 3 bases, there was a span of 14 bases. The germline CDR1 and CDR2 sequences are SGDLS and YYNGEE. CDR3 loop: CASSVSAPGSYEQYF. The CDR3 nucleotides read TGTGCCAGCAGCGTATCCGCGCCCGGGAGCTACGAGCAGTACTTC.

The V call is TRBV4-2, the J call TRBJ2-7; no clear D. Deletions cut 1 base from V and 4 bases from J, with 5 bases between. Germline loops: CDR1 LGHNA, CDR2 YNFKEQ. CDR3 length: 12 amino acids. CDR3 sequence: CASSQAGYEQYF. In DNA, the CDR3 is TGTGCCAGCAGCCAAGCCGGATACGAGCAGTACTTC.

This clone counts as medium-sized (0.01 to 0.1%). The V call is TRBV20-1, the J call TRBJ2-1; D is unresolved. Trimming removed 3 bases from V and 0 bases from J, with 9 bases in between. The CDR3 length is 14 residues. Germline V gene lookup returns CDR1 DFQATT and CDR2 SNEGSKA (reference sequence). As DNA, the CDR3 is TGCAGTGCTAGTGAGCACCTCTCCTACAATGAGCAGTTCTTC. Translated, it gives CSASEHLSYNEQFF.

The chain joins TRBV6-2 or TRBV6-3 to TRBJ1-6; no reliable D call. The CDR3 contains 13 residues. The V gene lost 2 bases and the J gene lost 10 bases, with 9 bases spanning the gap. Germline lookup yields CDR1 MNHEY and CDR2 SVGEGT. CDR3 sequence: CASSYRENSPLHF. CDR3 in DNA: TGTGCCAGCAGTTACAGGGAGAACTCACCCCTCCACTTT.

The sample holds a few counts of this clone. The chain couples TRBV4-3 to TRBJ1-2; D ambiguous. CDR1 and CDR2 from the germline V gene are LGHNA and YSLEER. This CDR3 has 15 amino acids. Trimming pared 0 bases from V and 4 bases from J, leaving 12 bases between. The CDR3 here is CASSQEPGLAYGYTF. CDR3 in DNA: TGCGCCAGCAGCCAAGAACCGGGCCTAGCCTATGGCTACACCTTC.

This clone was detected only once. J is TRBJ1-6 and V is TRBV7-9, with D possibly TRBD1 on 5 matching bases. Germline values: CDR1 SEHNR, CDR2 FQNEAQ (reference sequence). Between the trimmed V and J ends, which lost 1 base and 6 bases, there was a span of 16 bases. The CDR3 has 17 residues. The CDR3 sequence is CASSLGPQGYGNSPLHF. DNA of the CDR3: TGTGCCAGCAGCTTAGGGCCCCAGGGATATGGTAATTCACCCCTCCACTTT. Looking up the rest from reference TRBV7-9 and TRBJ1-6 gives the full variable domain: DTGVSQNPRHKITKRGQNVTFRCDPISEHNRLYWYRQTLGQGPEFLTYFQNEAQLEKSRLLSDRFSAERPKGSFSTLEIQRTEQGDSAMYLCASSLGPQGYGNSPLHFGNGTRLTVT.

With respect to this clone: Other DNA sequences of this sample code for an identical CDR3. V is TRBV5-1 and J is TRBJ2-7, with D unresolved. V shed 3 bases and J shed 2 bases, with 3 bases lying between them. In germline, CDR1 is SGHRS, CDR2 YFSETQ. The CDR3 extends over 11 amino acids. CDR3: CASSSAYEQYF. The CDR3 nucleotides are TGCGCCAGCAGCTCAGCCTACGAGCAGTACTTC.

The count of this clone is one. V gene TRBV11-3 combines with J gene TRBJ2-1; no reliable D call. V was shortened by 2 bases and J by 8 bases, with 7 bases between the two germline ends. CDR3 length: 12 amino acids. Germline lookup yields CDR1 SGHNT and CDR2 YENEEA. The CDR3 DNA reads TGTGCCAGCAGCTTAACTCGGGATGAGCAGTTCTTC. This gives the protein CASSLTRDEQFF.

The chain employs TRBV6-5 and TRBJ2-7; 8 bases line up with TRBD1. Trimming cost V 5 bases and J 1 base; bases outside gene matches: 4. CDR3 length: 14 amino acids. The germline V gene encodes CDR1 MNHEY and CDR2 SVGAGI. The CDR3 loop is CASSQGARSYEQYF. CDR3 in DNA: TGTGCCAGCAGTCAGGGGGCAAGGTCCTACGAGCAGTACTTC.